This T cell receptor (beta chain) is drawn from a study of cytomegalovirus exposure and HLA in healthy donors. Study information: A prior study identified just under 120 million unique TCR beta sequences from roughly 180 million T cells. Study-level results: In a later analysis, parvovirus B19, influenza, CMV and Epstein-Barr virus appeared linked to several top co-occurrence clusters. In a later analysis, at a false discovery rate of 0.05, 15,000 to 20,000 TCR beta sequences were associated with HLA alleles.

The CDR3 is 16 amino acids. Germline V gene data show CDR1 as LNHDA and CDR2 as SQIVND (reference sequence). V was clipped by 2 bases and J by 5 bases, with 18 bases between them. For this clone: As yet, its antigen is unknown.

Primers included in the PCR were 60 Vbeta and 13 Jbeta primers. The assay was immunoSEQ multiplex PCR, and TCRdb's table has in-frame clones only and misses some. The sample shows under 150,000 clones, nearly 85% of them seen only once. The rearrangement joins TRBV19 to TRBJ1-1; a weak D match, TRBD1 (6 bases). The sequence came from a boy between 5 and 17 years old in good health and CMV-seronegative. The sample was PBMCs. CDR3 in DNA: TGTGCCAGTAGTATAACGAGGGACAAGGGAAGGACTGAAGCTTTCTTT. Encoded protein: CASSITRDKGRTEAFF.